The entry below gives a single T cell receptor (beta chain) sequence along with its context. Its matching antigen is unknown. These data are taken from a study of shared clonotypes between healthy human individuals. Donation came from healthy HIV-negative adults that had no recent acute infections or vaccinations. V was pared by 6 bases and J by 0 bases, with 10 bases between. The CDR3 extends over 14 amino acids. Germline V gene lookup returns CDR1 MGHDK and CDR2 SYGVNS. Samples underwent the assay at deep level. TCRdb keeps only in-frame clones here, not all; method: immunoSEQ multiplex PCR. The sample includes over a million clones, roughly 96% of them seen just once. The study's findings and limits: Sorted-subset samples were not fully sequenced, rarefaction indicated.

The source is a young man in good health. The chain carries TRBV25-1 and TRBJ2-3, with D tentatively TRBD1 (5 bases). Sequences were obtained from naive CD4+ T cells sorted from blood. Subset given: CD45RA+ positively selected. The CDR3 DNA is TGTGCCAGCAGGGGGCTCCGAAGCACAGATACGCAGTATTTT. Its protein is CASRGLRSTDTQYF.